The 18 T cell receptor beta chains reported below all come from one sample, sequenced in a study of T cell repertoires in cytomegalovirus infection. TCRdb analysed the reads with MiXCR anew, one entry per CDR3 protein. Of about 490,000 distinct CDR3 sequences listed, about 10% were seen once; the top ten hold about 9.4%. Sample: PBMCs. The receptor set was obtained from a human donor in good health (CMV status not recorded). Some clones in this sample may be carry-over from other donors' samples.

This clonotype was seen a few times. The chain recombines TRBV19 with TRBJ2-4; 9 bases are a match to TRBD2. CDR1 is LNHDA, CDR2 SQIVND, per germline (reference sequence). The V gene end was trimmed by 1 base and the J gene end by 7 bases; junction bases not matched to a gene: 11. The CDR3 contains 17 residues. The CDR3 sequence is CASSIGGRAGRVNIQYF. The CDR3 DNA reads TGTGCCAGTAGTATAGGCGGGAGGGCCGGTCGGGTGAACATTCAGTACTTC.

This clonotype has at least ten counts. The chain carries TRBV29-1 and TRBJ1-4; TRBD1 aligns across 7 bases. CDR3 length equals 13 residues. Per germline, CDR1 SQVTM and CDR2 ANQGSEA. The V and J ends lost 5 bases and 6 bases, in that order; junction bases with no gene match: 6. Here the CDR3 reads CSVLQGIDEKLFF. DNA for the CDR3: TGCAGCGTTTTACAGGGGATTGATGAAAAACTGTTTTTT.

This clonotype was seen only a few times. The chain carries TRBV19 and TRBJ2-2, with D perhaps matching TRBD2 (5 bases). There are 14 residues in the CDR3. The ends were cut back, 8 bases at V and 5 bases at J, with 15 bases in the middle. Germline loops: CDR1 LNHDA, CDR2 SQIVND (reference sequence). CDR3 amino acids: CASGPGLYTGELFF. As DNA, the CDR3 is TGTGCCAGTGGGCCGGGATTGTATACCGGGGAGCTGTTTTTT. Supplemented by reference TRBV19 and TRBJ2-2, the full variable domain reads DGGITQSPKYLFRKEGQNVTLSCEQNLNHDAMYWYRQDPGQGLRLIYYSQIVNDFQKGDIAEGYSVSREKKESFPLTVTSAQKNPTAFYLCASGPGLYTGELFFGEGSRLTVL.

The table lists this clonotype with many counts. This rearrangement joins TRBV6-5 to TRBJ2-7; D may be TRBD1 (6 bases). Germline V lookup: CDR1 MNHEY, CDR2 SVGAGI. V was cut by 0 bases and J by 3 bases, with 21 bases left in between. The CDR3 covers 18 residues. CDR3 region: CASSYSRTAWTSRYEQYF. The DNA for the CDR3 is TGTGCCAGCAGTTACTCGAGGACAGCCTGGACTTCCCGCTACGAGCAGTACTTC.

The chain recombines TRBV25-1 with TRBJ2-3, with D unresolved. The germline V gene encodes CDR1 MGHDK and CDR2 SYGVNS. V lost 4 bases and J 0 bases, leaving 8 bases between the germline ends. The CDR3 contains 14 residues. The CDR3 reads CASSGSISTDTQYF. CDR3 DNA sequence: TGTGCCAGCAGTGGAAGCATTAGCACAGATACGCAGTATTTT.

This clonotype was counted many times. This sequence joins TRBV6-2 or TRBV6-3 and TRBJ1-3; the D is unclear. Germline loops: CDR1 MNHEY, CDR2 SVGEGT. This CDR3 comprises 16 residues. V dropped 7 bases and J dropped 1 base, with 17 bases sitting between them. The CDR3, as DNA: TGTGCCAGCACCCAGGACGGCCGAGGATCTGGAAACACCATATATTTT. Residues: CASTQDGRGSGNTIYF.

This clonotype occurred a few times. The rearrangement uses TRBV6-1 and TRBJ2-5, with D unresolved. The germline gives CDR1 MNHNS, CDR2 SASEGT. CDR3 size: 14 residues. Trimming took 0 bases from V and 1 from J, leaving 6 bases between them. In DNA, the CDR3 is TGTGCCAGCAGTGAAGCCTCCCTCCAAGAGACCCAGTACTTC. Its translation: CASSEASLQETQYF.

V and J are TRBV19 and TRBJ2-1, with D perhaps TRBD1 or TRBD2 (5 bases each). With 7 bases removed from V and 5 bases from J, the gap between germline ends came to 12 bases. CDR3 length: 13 amino acids. Looked up from germline, CDR1 is LNHDA and CDR2 is SQIVND (reference sequence). CDR3 DNA sequence: TGTGCCAGTACCCCGAGGGGTAACAATGAGCAGTTCTTC. Its protein is CASTPRGNNEQFF.

This clonotype was observed many times. The genes are TRBV7-2 and TRBJ2-1; 8 bases are shared with TRBD2. CDR3 length equals 17 residues. V was pared by 5 bases and J by 2 bases, with 11 bases of the junction left unmatched. Germline-derived CDR1 and CDR2 are SGHTA and FQGNSA. Here the CDR3 reads CASSPRAGGMTYNEQFF. The CDR3 region has the DNA TGTGCCAGCAGCCCGCGGGCGGGGGGCATGACCTACAATGAGCAGTTCTTC.

This clonotype was seen more than once but under ten times. The chain carries TRBV24-1 and TRBJ2-7; no firm D call. V dropped 2 bases and J dropped 2 bases, with 0 bases sitting between them. Looked up from germline, CDR1 is KGHDR and CDR2 is SFDVKD. This CDR3 spans 11 amino acids. The CDR3 DNA reads TGTGCCACCAGTGATTCCTACGAGCAGTACTTC. Encoded protein: CATSDSYEQYF.

This clonotype occurred many times. The chain couples TRBV6-1 to TRBJ1-5; tentatively, D is TRBD1 (5 bases). V shed 2 bases and J shed 0 bases, with 8 bases lying between them. The germline CDR1 and CDR2 sequences are MNHNS and SASEGT. The CDR3 covers 15 residues. The CDR3 DNA reads as TGTGCCAGCAGTGAAATAGGGGATAGCAATCAGCCCCAGCATTTT. It is translated as CASSEIGDSNQPQHF.

The gene calls are TRBV9 and TRBJ2-3, with TRBD2 identical over 9 bases. The length of the CDR3 is 17 residues. V shed 2 bases and J 6 bases; nucleotides not matched to a gene: 13. From germline, CDR1 is SGDLS and CDR2 YYNGEE. This CDR3 reads CASSVHSVAGGVDTQYF. The CDR3 DNA reads as TGTGCCAGCAGCGTCCACTCGGTGGCGGGAGGGGTCGATACGCAGTATTTT.

The chain carries TRBV27 and TRBJ1-5; 9 bases align to TRBD1. The J segment lost 6 bases and the V segment lost 6 bases, leaving 9 bases of the junction unmatched. From germline, CDR1 is MNHEY and CDR2 SMNVEV (reference sequence). The CDR3 covers 15 residues. The CDR3 DNA follows: TGTGCCAGCAGGGGACAGGGAGCGTCAGGTCAGCCCCAGCATTTT. The encoded protein is CASRGQGASGQPQHF.

This clonotype has ten or more counts. Written as DNA, the CDR3 is TGTGCCAGCACGACTAGCGAGACTTACAATGAGCAGTTCTTC. Its protein product is CASTTSETYNEQFF. The V gene is TRBV6-1, the J gene TRBJ2-1; 8 bases line up with TRBD2. The V segment lost 7 bases and the J segment 4 bases; nucleotides outside the gene matches: 6. Germline loops: CDR1 MNHNS, CDR2 SASEGT. This CDR3 has 14 amino acids.

The table lists this clonotype with many counts. This rearrangement joins TRBV7-9 to TRBJ2-1; 9 positions agree with TRBD1. Germline V gene sequence: CDR1 SEHNR, CDR2 FQNEAQ (reference sequence). The V segment lost 1 base and the J segment 8 bases; nucleotides outside the gene matches: 9. The length of the CDR3 is 16 residues. Here the CDR3 DNA reads TGTGCCAGCAGCTTAGATTTTACAGGGGGCCTTGATGAGCAGTTCTTC. It translates to CASSLDFTGGLDEQFF.

The chain uses TRBV24-1 and TRBJ2-3; 8 bases match TRBD1. This CDR3 is built from 15 residues. The junction had 6 bases not matched to a gene; V was cut back by 4 bases and J by 4 bases. The germline CDR1 and CDR2 sequences are KGHDR and SFDVKD. The CDR3 here is CATSEQGAPADTQYF. The CDR3 DNA is TGTGCCACCAGTGAGCAGGGGGCGCCTGCAGATACGCAGTATTTT.

There are many counts of this clonotype. The V and J genes are TRBV29-1 and TRBJ2-5, with TRBD1 matching 7 bases. This CDR3 has 12 amino acids. Trimming removed 3 bases from V and 2 bases from J; junction bases left unmatched: 0. Germline lookup yields CDR1 SQVTM and CDR2 ANQGSEA. The CDR3 reads CSVDRGQETQYF. The DNA of the CDR3 is TGCAGCGTTGACAGGGGGCAAGAGACCCAGTACTTC.

V and J are TRBV7-8 and TRBJ1-1; D possibly corresponds to TRBD1 (6 bases). CDR1 is SGHVS, CDR2 FQNEAQ, per germline. With 2 bases removed from V and 1 base from J, the gap between germline ends came to 14 bases. This CDR3 spans 16 amino acids. The CDR3 sequence is CASSLPPQGTNTEAFF. DNA for the CDR3: TGTGCCAGCAGCTTACCCCCCCAGGGGACGAACACTGAAGCTTTCTTT.